This TCR beta chain was recorded in a study of T cell changes during pregnancy in multiple sclerosis. Method: immunoSEQ multiplex PCR; TCRdb's copy keeps in-frame clones and lacks some. The sample lists 40,000 to 45,000 clones, around 90% occurring once. Sequencing used CD4+ T cells from peripheral blood mononuclear cells, obtained in the third trimester of pregnancy. The clonotype was recovered from a female donor with multiple sclerosis, enrolled in a pregnancy study.

CDR3 loop: CASSLRPEDTDTQYF. As DNA, the CDR3 is TGCGCCAGCAGCTTAAGACCAGAGGACACAGATACGCAGTATTTT. This chain connects TRBV5-1 to TRBJ2-3; no clear D. Germline-derived CDR1 and CDR2 are SGHRS and YFSETQ. The CDR3 has 15 residues. V was pared by 2 bases and J by 2 bases, with 12 bases between.